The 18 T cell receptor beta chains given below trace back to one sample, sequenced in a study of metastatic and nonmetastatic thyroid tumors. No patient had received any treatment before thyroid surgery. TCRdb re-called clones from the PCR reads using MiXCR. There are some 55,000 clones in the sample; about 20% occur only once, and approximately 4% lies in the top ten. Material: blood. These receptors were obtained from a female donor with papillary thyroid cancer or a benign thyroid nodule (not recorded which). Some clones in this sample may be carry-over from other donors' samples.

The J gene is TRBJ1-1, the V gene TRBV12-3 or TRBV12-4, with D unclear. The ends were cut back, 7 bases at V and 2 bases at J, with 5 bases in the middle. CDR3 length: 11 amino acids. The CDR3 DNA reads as TGTGCCAGCATACATAACACTGAAGCTTTCTTT. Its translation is CASIHNTEAFF.

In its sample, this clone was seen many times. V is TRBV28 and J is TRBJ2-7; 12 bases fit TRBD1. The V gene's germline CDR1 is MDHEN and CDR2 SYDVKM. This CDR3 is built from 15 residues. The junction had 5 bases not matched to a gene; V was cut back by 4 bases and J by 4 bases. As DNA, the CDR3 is TGTGCCAGCAGTTCGTGGGGACAGGGGGCTTACGAGCAGTACTTC. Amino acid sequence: CASSSWGQGAYEQYF. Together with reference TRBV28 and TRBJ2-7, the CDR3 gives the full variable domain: DVKVTQSSRYLVKRTGEKVFLECVQDMDHENMFWYRQDPGLGLRLIYFSYDVKMKEKGDIPEGYSVSREKKERFSLILESASTNQTSMYLCASSSWGQGAYEQYFGPGTRLTVT.

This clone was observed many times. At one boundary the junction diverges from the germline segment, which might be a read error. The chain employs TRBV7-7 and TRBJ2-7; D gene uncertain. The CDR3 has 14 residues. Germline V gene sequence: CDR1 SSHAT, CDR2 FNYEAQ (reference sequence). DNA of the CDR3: TGTGCTAGCAGCTTACTCCTCCGACCCTACGAGCAGTACTTC. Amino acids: CASSLLLRPYEQYF.

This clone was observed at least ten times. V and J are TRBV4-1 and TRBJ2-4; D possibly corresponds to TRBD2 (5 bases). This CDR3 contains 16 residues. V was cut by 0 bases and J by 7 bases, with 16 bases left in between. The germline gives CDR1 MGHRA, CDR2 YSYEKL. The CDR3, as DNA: TGCGCCAGCAGCCAAGATGGACTCCCCGTTTCGAACATTCAGTACTTC. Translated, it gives CASSQDGLPVSNIQYF.

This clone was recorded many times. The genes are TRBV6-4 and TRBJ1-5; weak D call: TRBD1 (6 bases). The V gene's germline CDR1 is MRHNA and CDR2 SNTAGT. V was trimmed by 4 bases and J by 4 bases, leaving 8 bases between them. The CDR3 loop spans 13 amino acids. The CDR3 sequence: CASSGTVNQPQHF. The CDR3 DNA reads TGTGCCAGCAGTGGGACAGTTAATCAGCCCCAGCATTTT.

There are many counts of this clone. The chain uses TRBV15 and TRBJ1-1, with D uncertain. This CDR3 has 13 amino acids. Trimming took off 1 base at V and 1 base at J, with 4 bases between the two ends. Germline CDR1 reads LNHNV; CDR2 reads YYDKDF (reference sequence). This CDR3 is CATSRVGNTEAFF. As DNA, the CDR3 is TGTGCCACCAGCAGAGTTGGGAACACTGAAGCTTTCTTT.

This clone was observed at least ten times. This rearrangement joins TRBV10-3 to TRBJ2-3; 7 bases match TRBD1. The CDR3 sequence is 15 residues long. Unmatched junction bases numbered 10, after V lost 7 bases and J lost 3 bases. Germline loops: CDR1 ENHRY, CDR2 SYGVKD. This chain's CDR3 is CAIKGVGGLTDTQYF. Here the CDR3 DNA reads TGTGCCATCAAAGGTGTAGGGGGCCTTACAGATACGCAGTATTTT.

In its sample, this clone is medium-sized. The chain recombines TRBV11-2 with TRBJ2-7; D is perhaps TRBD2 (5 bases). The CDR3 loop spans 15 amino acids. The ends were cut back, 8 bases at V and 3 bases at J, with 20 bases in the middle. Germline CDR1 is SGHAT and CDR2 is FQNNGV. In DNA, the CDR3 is TGTGCCAGCTCGCGCGGGTCGGTTTCCTTCTACGAGCAGTACTTC. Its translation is CASSRGSVSFYEQYF.

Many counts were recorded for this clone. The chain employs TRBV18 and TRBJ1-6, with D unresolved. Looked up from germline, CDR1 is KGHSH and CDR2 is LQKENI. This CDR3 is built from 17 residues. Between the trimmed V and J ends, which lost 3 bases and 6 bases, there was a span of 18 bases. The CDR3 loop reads CASSPIQVRGSNSPLHF. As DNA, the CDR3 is TGTGCCAGCTCACCCATTCAAGTTCGGGGAAGTAATTCACCCCTCCACTTT.

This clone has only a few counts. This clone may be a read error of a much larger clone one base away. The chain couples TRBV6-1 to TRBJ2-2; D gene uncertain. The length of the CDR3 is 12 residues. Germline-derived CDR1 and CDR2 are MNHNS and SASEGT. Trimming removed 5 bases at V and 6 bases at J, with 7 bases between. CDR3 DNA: TGTGCCAGCAGTCCAACCTCCGGGGAGCTGTTTTTT. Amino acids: CASSPTSGELFF.

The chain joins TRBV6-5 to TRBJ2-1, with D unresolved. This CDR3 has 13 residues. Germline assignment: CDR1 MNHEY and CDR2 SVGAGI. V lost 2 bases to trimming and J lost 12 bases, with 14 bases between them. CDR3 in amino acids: CASSYLKNKVQFF. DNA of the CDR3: TGTGCCAGCAGTTACCTAAAAAACAAAGTGCAGTTCTTC.

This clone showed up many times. DNA for the CDR3: TGTGCCAGTACCCCTGGGCGGTCCTACGAGCAGTACTTC. Translated, it gives CASTPGRSYEQYF. This chain joins TRBV19 and TRBJ2-7; no reliable D call. The V and J ends lost 7 bases and 1 base respectively, with 11 bases between them. The CDR3 is 13 residues long. Germline-derived CDR1 and CDR2 are LNHDA and SQIVND (reference sequence).

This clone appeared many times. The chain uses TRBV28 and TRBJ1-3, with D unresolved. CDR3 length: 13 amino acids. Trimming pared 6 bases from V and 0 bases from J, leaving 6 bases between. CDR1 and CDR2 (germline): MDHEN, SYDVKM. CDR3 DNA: TGTGCCAGCAGGGAGTTCTCTGGAAACACCATATATTTT. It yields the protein CASREFSGNTIYF.

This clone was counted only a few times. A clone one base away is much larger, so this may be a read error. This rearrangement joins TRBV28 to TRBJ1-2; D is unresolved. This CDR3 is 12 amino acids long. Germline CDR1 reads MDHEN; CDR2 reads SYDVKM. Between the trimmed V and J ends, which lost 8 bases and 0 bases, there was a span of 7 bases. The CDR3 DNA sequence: TGTGCCAGCCAGTGGGCTAACTATGGCTACACCTTC. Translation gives CASQWANYGYTF.

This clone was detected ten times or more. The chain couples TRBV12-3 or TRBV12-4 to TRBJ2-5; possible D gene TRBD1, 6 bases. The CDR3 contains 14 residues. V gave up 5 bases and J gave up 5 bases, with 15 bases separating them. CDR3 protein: CASSTTQGTETQYF. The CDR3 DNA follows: TGTGCCAGCAGTACTACACAGGGCACGGAGACCCAGTACTTC.

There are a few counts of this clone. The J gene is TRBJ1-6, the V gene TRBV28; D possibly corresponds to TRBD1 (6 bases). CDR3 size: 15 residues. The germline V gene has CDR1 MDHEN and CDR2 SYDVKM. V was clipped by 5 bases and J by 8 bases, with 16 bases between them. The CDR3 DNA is TGTGCCAGCAGTCTCGTTGGGGCAGGGGATTCACCCCTCCACTTT. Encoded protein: CASSLVGAGDSPLHF. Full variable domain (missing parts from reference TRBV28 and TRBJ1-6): DVKVTQSSRYLVKRTGEKVFLECVQDMDHENMFWYRQDPGLGLRLIYFSYDVKMKEKGDIPEGYSVSREKKERFSLILESASTNQTSMYLCASSLVGAGDSPLHFGNGTRLTVT.

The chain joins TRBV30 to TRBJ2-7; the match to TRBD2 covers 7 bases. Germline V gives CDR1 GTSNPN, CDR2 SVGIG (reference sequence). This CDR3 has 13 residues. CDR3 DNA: TGTGCATCCGCTAGCGTGGGACTATACGAGCAGTACTTC. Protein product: CASASVGLYEQYF.

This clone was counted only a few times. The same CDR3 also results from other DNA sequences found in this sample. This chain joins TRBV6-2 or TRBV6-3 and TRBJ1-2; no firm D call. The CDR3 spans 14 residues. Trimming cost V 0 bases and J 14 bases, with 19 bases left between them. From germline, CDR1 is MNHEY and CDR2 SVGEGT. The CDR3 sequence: CASSYSGEHPRVTF. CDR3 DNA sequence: TGTGCCAGCAGTTACTCAGGTGAGCACCCTAGGGTAACCTTC.